This T cell receptor beta chain is drawn from a study of blood T cell repertoires in COVID-19. Study-level background: Samples came from the United States, Italy and Spain, spanning acute and convalescent COVID-19. PBMCs, B-cell-depleted T cells, or T cells provided the cDNA or gDNA that made up the material.

The germline V gene encodes CDR1 SGHRS and CDR2 YFSETQ. This CDR3 spans 15 amino acids. The V and J ends lost 4 bases and 6 bases, in that order; junction bases with no gene match: 7. This clone showed up just a few times. Under the authors' procedure: Estimated nucleated cell counts came from reference gene primer amplification. Sequencing was performed with immunoSEQ multiplex PCR; in TCRdb, only in-frame clones are kept and a portion is missing. V and J calls and clone size come straight from that table; D and trimming were deduced from the DNA. The data hold 180,000 or so clones, with 70% to 80% observed a single time.

The receptor's source is a woman aged 50 to 60 with active or convalescent COVID-19. This chain connects TRBV5-1 to TRBJ2-1; 10 bases are shared with TRBD1. Sequencing input: peripheral blood. The CDR3 protein is CASSGTGDSSNEQFF. The CDR3 nucleotides read TGCGCCAGCAGCGGGACAGGGGATAGTAGCAATGAGCAGTTCTTC.